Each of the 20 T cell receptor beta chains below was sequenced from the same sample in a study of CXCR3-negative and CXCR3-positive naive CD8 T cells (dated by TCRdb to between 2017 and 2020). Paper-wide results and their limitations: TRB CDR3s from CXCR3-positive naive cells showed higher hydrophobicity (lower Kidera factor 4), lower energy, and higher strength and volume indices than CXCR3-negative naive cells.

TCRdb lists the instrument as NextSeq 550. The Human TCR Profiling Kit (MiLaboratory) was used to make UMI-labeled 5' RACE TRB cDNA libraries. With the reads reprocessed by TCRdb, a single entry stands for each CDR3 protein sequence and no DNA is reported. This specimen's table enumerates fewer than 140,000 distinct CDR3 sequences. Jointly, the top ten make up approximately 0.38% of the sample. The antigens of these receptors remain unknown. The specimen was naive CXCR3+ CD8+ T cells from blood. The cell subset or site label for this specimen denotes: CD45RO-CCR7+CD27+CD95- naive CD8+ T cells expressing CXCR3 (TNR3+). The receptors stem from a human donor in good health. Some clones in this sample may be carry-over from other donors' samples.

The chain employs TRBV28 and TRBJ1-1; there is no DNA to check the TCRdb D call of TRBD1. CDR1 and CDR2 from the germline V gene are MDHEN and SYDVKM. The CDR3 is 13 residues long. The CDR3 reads CASSPRYNTEAFF. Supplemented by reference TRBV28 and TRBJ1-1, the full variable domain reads DVKVTQSSRYLVKRTGEKVFLECVQDMDHENMFWYRQDPGLGLRLIYFSYDVKMKEKGDIPEGYSVSREKKERFSLILESASTNQTSMYLCASSPRYNTEAFFGQGTRLTVV.

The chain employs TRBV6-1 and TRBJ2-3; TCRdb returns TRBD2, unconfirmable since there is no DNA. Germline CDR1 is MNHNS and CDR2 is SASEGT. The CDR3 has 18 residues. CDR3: CAGSDLLLAGQDTDTQYF.

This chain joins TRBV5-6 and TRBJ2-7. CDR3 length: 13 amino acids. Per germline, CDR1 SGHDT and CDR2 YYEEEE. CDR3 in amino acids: CASSFVTAYEQYF.

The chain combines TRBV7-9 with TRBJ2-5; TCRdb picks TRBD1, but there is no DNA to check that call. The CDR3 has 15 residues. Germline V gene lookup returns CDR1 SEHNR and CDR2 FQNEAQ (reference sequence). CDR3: CASSPPTGGQETQYF.

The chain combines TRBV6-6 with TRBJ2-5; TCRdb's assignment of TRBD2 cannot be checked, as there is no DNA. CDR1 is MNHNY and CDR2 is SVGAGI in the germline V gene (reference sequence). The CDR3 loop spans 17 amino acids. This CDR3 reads CASSYSLEASGSETQYF.

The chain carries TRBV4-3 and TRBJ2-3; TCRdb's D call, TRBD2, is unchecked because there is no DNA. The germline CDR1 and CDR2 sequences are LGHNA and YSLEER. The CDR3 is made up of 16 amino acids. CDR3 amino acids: CASSQGTSGGAFTQYF.

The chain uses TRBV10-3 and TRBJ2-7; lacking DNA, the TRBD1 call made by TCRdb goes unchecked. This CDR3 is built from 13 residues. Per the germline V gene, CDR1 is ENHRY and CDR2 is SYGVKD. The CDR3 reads CAIMGHLSYEQYF.

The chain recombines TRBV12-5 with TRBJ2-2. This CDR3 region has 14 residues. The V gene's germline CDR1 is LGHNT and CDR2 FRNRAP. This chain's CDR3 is CASGLTGNTGELFF.

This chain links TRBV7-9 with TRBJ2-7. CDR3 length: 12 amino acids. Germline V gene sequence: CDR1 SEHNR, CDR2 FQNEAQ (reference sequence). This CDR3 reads CASTKLGDEQYF.

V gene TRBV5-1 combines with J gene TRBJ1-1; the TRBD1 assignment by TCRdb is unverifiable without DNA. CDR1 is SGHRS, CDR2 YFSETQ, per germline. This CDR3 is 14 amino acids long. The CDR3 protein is CASSWTGGPTEAFF.

This CDR3 reads CASSFHLDRVETQYF. The J gene is TRBJ2-5, the V gene TRBV7-9; no DNA is available, so the TRBD1 call from TCRdb remains unchecked. There are 15 residues in the CDR3. The germline V gene has CDR1 SEHNR and CDR2 FQNEAQ (reference sequence). Variable domain in full (rest from reference TRBV7-9 and TRBJ2-5): DTGVSQNPRHKITKRGQNVTFRCDPISEHNRLYWYRQTLGQGPEFLTYFQNEAQLEKSRLLSDRFSAERPKGSFSTLEIQRTEQGDSAMYLCASSFHLDRVETQYFGPGTRLLVL.

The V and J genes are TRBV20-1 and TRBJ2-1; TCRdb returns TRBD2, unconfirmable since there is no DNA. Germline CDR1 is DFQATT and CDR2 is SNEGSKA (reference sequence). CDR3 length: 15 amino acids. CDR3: CSARELAGINNEQFF.

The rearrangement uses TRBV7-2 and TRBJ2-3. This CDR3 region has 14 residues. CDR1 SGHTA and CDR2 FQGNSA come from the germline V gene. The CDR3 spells CASSSPRRSDTQYF.

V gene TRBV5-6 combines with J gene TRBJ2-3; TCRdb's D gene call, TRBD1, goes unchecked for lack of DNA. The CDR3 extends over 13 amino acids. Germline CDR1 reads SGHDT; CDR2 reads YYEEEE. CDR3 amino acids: CASSLKGPDTQYF.

CDR3 sequence reads: CAIGDGTGSYEQYF. The chain employs TRBV10-3 and TRBJ2-7; without DNA, the TCRdb call of TRBD1 cannot be checked. Looked up from germline, CDR1 is ENHRY and CDR2 is SYGVKD. The CDR3 sequence is 14 residues long.

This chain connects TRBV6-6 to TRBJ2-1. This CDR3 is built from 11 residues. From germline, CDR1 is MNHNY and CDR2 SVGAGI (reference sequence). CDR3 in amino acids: CASSYGNEQFF.

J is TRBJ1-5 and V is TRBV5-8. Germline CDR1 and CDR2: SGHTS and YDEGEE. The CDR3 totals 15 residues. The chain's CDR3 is CASSFRLVSNQPQHF.

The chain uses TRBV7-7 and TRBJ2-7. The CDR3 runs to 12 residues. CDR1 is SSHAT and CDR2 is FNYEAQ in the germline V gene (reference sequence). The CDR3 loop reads CASSSDDKQQYF.

CDR3 in amino acids: CASSHDKAGSYNEQFF. J is TRBJ2-1 and V is TRBV4-3. The CDR3 is made up of 16 amino acids. Germline V lookup: CDR1 LGHNA, CDR2 YSLEER.

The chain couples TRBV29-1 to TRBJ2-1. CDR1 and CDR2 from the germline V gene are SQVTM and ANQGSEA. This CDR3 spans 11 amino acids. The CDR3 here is CSVLGFDEQFF.